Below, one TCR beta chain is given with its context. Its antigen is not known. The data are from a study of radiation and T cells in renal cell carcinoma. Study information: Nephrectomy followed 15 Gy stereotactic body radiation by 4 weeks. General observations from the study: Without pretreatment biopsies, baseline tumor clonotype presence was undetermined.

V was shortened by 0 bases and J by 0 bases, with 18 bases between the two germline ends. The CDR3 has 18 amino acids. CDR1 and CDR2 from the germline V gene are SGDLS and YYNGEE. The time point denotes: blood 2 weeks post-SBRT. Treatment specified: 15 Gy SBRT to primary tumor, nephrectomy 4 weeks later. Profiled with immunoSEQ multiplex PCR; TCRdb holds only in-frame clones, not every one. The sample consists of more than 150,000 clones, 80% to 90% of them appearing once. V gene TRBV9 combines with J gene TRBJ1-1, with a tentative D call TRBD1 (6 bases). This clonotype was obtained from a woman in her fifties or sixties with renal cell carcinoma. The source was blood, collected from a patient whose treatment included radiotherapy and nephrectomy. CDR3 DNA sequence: TGTGCCAGCAGCGTAGGAGGTGGGGGCTTAGTCATGAACACTGAAGCTTTCTTT. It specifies CASSVGGGGLVMNTEAFF.